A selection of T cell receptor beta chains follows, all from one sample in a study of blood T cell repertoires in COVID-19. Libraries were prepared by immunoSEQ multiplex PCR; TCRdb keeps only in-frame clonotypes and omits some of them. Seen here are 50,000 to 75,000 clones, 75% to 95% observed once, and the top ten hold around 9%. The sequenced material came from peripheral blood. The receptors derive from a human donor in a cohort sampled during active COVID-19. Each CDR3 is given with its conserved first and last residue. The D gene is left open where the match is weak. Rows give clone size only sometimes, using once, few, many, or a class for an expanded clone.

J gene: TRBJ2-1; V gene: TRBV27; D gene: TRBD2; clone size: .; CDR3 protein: CASRWAGGPLNEQFF; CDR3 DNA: TGTGCCAGCAGGTGGGCGGGAGGGCCCCTGAATGAGCAGTTCTTC
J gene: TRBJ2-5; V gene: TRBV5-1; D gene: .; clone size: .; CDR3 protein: CASSLVGSQETQYF; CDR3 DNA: TGCGCCAGCAGCTTGGTGGGCAGCCAAGAGACCCAGTACTTC
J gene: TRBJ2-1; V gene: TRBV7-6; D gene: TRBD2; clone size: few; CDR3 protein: CASRPTSGANNEQFF; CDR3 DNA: TGTGCCAGCAGACCGACTAGCGGGGCCAACAATGAGCAGTTCTTC
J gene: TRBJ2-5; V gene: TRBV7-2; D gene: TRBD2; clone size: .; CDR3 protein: CASSLAGGAETQYF; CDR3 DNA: TGTGCCAGCAGCTTGGCGGGAGGGGCAGAGACCCAGTACTTC
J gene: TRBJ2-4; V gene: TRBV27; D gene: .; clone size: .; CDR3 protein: CASSPISGLAKNIQYF; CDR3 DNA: TGTGCCAGCAGTCCGATCTCAGGCTTAGCCAAAAACATTCAGTACTTC
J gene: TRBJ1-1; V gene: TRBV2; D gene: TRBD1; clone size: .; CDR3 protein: CASSGNRGNTEAFF; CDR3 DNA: TGTGCCAGCAGTGGTAACAGGGGAAACACTGAAGCTTTCTTT
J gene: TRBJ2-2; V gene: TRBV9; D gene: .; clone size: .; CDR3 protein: CASSVRGQNTGELFF; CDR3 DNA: TGTGCCAGCAGCGTTAGGGGACAGAACACCGGGGAGCTGTTTTTT
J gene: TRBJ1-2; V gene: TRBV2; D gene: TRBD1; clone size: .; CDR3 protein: CASRIGQGNGYTF; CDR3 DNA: TGTGCCAGCAGGATTGGACAGGGGAATGGCTACACCTTC
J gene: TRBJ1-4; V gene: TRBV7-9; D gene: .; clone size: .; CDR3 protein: CASSLRQAGEKLFF; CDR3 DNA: TGTGCCAGCAGCTTAAGACAGGCTGGCGAAAAACTGTTTTTT
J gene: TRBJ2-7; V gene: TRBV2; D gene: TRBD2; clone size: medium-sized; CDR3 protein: CASSDSTGLASYEQYF; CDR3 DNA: TGTGCCAGCAGTGACTCCACAGGACTAGCGTCCTACGAGCAGTACTTC
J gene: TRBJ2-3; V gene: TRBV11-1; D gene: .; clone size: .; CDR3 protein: CASSGRSPVTTDTQYF; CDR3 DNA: TGTGCCAGCAGCGGCAGGTCACCAGTAACCACAGATACGCAGTATTTT
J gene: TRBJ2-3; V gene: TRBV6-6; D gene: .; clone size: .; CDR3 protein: CASSYSPDYSSDTQYF; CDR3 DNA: TGTGCCAGCAGTTACTCGCCCGACTATAGCTCAGATACGCAGTATTTT
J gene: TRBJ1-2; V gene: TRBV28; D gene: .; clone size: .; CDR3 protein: CASSKPGFNYGYTF; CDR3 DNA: TGTGCCAGCAGCAAGCCGGGATTTAACTATGGCTACACCTTC
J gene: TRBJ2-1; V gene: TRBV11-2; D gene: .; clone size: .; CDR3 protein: CASSLLRGPNNEQFF; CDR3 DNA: TGTGCCAGCAGCCTGTTGCGGGGTCCTAACAATGAGCAGTTCTTC
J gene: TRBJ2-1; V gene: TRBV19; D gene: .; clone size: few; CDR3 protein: CASSIGILEAGQFF; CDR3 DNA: TGTGCCAGTAGTATAGGGATTCTAGAAGCGGGGCAGTTCTTC
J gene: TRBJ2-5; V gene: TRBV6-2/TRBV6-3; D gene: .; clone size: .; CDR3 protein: CASSQVQVHQETQYF; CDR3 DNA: TGTGCCAGCAGCCAGGTTCAGGTGCACCAAGAGACCCAGTACTTC
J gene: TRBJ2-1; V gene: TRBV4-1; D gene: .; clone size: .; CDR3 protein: CASSLSPLAKDEQFF; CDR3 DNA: TGCGCCAGCAGCCTCTCCCCCCTAGCGAAAGATGAGCAGTTCTTC
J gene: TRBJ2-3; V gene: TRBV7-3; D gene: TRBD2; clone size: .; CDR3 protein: CASTLAGGGTDTQYF; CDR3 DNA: TGTGCCAGCACGCTAGCGGGAGGGGGCACAGATACGCAGTATTTT
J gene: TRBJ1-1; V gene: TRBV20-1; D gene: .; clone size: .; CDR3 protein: CSAPLVGEAFF; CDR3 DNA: TGCAGTGCTCCTTTGGTCGGTGAAGCTTTCTTT
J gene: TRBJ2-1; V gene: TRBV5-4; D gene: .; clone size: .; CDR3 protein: CASSLDITGFNEQFF; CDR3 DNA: TGTGCCAGCAGCTTGGATATTACAGGGTTCAATGAGCAGTTCTTC
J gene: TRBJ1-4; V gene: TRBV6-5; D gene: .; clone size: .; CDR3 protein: CASSPRGIGNEKLFF; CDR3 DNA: TGTGCCAGCAGTCCTCGGGGGATTGGGAATGAAAAACTGTTTTTT
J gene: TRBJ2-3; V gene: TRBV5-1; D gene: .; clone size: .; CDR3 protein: CASSLVGPNTDTQYF; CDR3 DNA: TGCGCCAGCAGCTTGGTGGGCCCCAACACAGATACGCAGTATTTT
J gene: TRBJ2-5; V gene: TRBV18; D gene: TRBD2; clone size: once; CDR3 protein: CASSQGLGETQYF; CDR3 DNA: TGTGCCAGCTCACAGGGACTAGGTGAGACCCAGTACTTC
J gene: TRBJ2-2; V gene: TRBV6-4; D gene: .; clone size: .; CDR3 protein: CASREEPGSTGELFF; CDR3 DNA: TGTGCCAGCAGGGAAGAGCCGGGTAGCACCGGGGAGCTGTTTTTT
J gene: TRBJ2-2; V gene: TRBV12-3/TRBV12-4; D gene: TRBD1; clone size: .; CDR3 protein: CASSQGVLGELFF; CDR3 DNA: TGTGCCAGCAGCCAGGGGGTGCTCGGGGAGCTGTTTTTT
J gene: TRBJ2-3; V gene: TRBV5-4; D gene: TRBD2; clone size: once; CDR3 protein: CASSLGLAGITDTQYF; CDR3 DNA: TGTGCCAGCAGCTTGGGGCTAGCGGGAATCACAGATACGCAGTATTTT
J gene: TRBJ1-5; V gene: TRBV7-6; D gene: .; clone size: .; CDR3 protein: CASSAEEGYSNQPQHF; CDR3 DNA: TGTGCCAGCAGCGCCGAAGAGGGTTATAGCAATCAGCCCCAGCATTTT
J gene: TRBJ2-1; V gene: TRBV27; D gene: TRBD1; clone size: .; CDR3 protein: CASSLRGRDRYNEQFF; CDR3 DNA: TGTGCCAGCAGTTTAAGGGGCCGGGACAGGTACAATGAGCAGTTCTTC
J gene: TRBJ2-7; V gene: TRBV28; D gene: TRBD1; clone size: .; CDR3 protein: CASRGQGNWEQYF; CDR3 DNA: TGTGCCAGCCGAGGACAGGGGAATTGGGAGCAGTACTTC
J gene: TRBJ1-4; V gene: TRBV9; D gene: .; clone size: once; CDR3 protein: CASSVARAGFENEKLFF; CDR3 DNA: TGTGCCAGCAGCGTAGCGAGAGCGGGGTTCGAAAATGAAAAACTGTTTTTT
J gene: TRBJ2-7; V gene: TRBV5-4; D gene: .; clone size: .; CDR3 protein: CASSLVPGAYEQYF; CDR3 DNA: TGTGCCAGCAGCTTGGTTCCGGGTGCCTACGAGCAGTACTTC
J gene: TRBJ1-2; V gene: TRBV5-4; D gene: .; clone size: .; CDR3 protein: CASSLPGVVGYTF; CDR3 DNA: TGTGCCAGCAGCTTGCCGGGGGTGGTTGGCTACACCTTC
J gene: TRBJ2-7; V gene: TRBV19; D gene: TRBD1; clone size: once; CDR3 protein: CASSSPGTGSSYEQYF; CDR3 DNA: TGTGCCAGTAGCTCTCCCGGGACAGGGTCATCCTACGAGCAGTACTTC
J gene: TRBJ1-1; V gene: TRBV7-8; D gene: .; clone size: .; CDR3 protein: CASSLEWGPMNTEAFF; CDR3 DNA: TGTGCCAGCAGCTTAGAATGGGGGCCGATGAACACTGAAGCTTTCTTT
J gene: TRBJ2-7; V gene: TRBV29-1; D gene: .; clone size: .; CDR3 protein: CSVEGRPGYYEQYF; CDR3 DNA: TGCAGCGTTGAAGGGCGACCAGGCTACTACGAGCAGTACTTC
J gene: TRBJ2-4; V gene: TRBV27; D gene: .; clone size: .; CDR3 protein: CASSLYGAIKNIQYF; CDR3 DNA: TGTGCCAGCAGTTTATATGGGGCGATCAAAAACATTCAGTACTTC
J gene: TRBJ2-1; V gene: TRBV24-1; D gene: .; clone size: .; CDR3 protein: CATAVVNPCSLYNEQFF; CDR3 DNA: TGTGCCACCGCCGTAGTTAACCCGTGTTCTCTCTACAATGAGCAGTTCTTC
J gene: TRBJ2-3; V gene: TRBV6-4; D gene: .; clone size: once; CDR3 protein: CASKAGPSTDTQYF; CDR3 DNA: TGTGCCAGCAAGGCGGGACCTAGCACAGATACGCAGTATTTT
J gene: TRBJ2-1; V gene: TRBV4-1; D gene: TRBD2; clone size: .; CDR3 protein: CASSQGDSGGAHNEQFF; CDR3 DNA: TGCGCCAGCAGCCAAGGGGATAGCGGGGGGGCCCACAATGAGCAGTTCTTC
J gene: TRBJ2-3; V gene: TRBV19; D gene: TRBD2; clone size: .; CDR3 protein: CASRPPGGRTDTQYF; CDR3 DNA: TGTGCCAGTAGGCCTCCGGGAGGGCGCACAGATACGCAGTATTTT
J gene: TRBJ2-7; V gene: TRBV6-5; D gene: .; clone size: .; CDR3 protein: CASSTPGSYEQYF; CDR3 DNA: TGTGCCAGCAGCACCCCGGGCTCCTACGAGCAGTACTTC
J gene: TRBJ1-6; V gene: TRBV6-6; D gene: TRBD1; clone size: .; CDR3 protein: CASTDRDNSPLHF; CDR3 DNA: TGTGCCAGCACGGACAGGGACAATTCACCCCTCCACTTT